The 29 T cell receptor beta chains in this list originate from one sample, sequenced in a study of T cells in Graves' hyperthyroidism and ophthalmopathy. Using RNA transcripts as the source, TCR beta CDR3 regions were amplified. HTBI primers were employed in a first-round RT-PCR of the TCR CDR3. In TCRdb, the multiplex PCR reads were re-called with MiXCR into one record per CDR3 protein. The table shows roughly 550,000 distinct CDR3 sequences, with about 16% occurring only once. Sequencing input: blood. The origin of the receptors is a woman younger than 45 with Graves' ophthalmopathy.

This clonotype was seen repeatedly, ten times or more. V usage is TRBV30 and J usage is TRBJ2-5; D not resolved. Trimming took off 1 base at V and 6 bases at J, with 12 bases between the two ends. The CDR3 runs to 13 residues. Germline CDR1 reads GTSNPN; CDR2 reads SVGIG (reference sequence). CDR3 protein: CAWSGAVFKTQYF. In DNA, the CDR3 is TGTGCCTGGAGTGGGGCCGTTTTTAAGACCCAGTACTTC.

This clonotype has only one observation. J is TRBJ2-3 and V is TRBV2; D not resolved. Looked up from germline, CDR1 is SNHLY and CDR2 is FYNNEI. This CDR3 region has 13 residues. Trimming cost V 2 bases and J 6 bases, with 9 bases left between them. CDR3: CASSEPPMDTQYF. CDR3 nucleotides: TGTGCCAGCAGTGAACCCCCCATGGATACGCAGTATTTT.

V and J are TRBV6-2 or TRBV6-3 and TRBJ2-1; 8 nucleotides match TRBD2. In germline, CDR1 is MNHEY, CDR2 SVGEGT. The CDR3 totals 14 residues. Trimming at V came to 4 bases and at J to 7 bases, leaving 6 bases not matched to a gene. The CDR3 loop reads CASSWVGRGNEQFF. The CDR3 DNA reads as TGTGCCAGCAGTTGGGTCGGGAGGGGGAATGAGCAGTTCTTC.

This clonotype was recorded a few times. A clone one base away is much larger, so this may be a read error. DNA of the CDR3: TGTGCCTGGAGCCGGTACGGAAACGCCATATATTTT. This codes for CAWSRYGNAIYF. The rearrangement joins TRBV30 to TRBJ1-3; D remains ambiguous. There are 12 residues in the CDR3. Germline V gene data show CDR1 as GTSNPN and CDR2 as SVGIG (reference sequence).

This clonotype has ten or more counts. The genes are TRBV7-2 and TRBJ2-3; maybe TRBD1 (5 bases). Germline-derived CDR1 and CDR2 are SGHTA and FQGNSA. The length of the CDR3 is 12 residues. Deletions cut 5 bases from V and 9 bases from J, with 12 bases between. CDR3: CASSQDWGTQYF. In DNA, the CDR3 is TGTGCCAGCAGCCAAGACTGGGGCACGCAGTATTTT.

This clonotype showed up just a few times. V is TRBV20-1 and J is TRBJ2-2; D remains ambiguous. V shed 2 bases and J shed 0 bases, with 19 bases lying between them. Germline loops: CDR1 DFQATT, CDR2 SNEGSKA (reference sequence). This CDR3 contains 18 residues. CDR3 sequence reads: CSARNHYETAANTGELFF. CDR3 sequence (DNA): TGCAGTGCTAGAAACCACTATGAAACAGCCGCGAACACCGGGGAGCTGTTTTTT.

The gene calls are TRBV19 and TRBJ2-3; TRBD2 agrees at 7 bases. CDR1 is LNHDA and CDR2 is SQIVND in the germline V gene (reference sequence). The CDR3 is 13 amino acids. V trimming: 6 bases; J trimming: 4 bases; junction bases outside the gene matches: 4. In DNA, the CDR3 is TGTGCCAGTAGCCTAGCGGTACCAGATACGCAGTATTTT. This encodes CASSLAVPDTQYF.

This clonotype occurred many times. The chain recombines TRBV27 with TRBJ2-5; D is uncertain. The CDR3 loop spans 14 amino acids. CDR1 MNHEY and CDR2 SMNVEV come from the germline V gene (reference sequence). Trimming stripped 4 bases from V and 3 bases from J, with 12 bases between. The CDR3 protein is CASSSTREEETQYF. CDR3 nucleotide sequence: TGTGCCAGCAGTTCCACGCGCGAGGAAGAGACCCAGTACTTC.

This clonotype has ten or more counts. This chain uses TRBV5-1 with TRBJ2-2, with D unresolved. Germline-derived CDR1 and CDR2 are SGHRS and YFSETQ. The CDR3 has 15 amino acids. V lost 0 bases to trimming and J lost 4 bases, with 10 bases between them. The chain's CDR3 is CASSLDVLPTGELFF. CDR3 nucleotide sequence: TGCGCCAGCAGCTTGGATGTCCTCCCCACCGGGGAGCTGTTTTTT.

The J gene is TRBJ2-7, the V gene TRBV28, with D tentatively TRBD1 (6 bases). With 6 bases removed from V and 5 bases from J, the gap between germline ends came to 11 bases. Germline values: CDR1 MDHEN, CDR2 SYDVKM. CDR3 length equals 12 residues. The CDR3 region is CASSYGQHEQYF. CDR3 in DNA: TGTGCCAGCAGCTACGGACAGCACGAGCAGTACTTC.

This clonotype was seen repeatedly, ten times or more. CDR3 sequence: CASSLRQTIYEQYF. The CDR3 coding sequence is TGTGCCAGCAGCTTGAGACAGACCATCTACGAGCAGTACTTC. The chain joins TRBV7-2 to TRBJ2-7; D is perhaps TRBD1 (5 bases). V lost 3 bases to trimming and J lost 3 bases, with 12 bases between them. From germline, CDR1 is SGHTA and CDR2 FQGNSA. CDR3 length equals 14 residues.

This clonotype was picked up a small number of times. This chain connects TRBV6-2 or TRBV6-3 to TRBJ2-7; 8 bases line up with TRBD1. Trimming removed 6 bases from V and 5 bases from J; junction bases left unmatched: 12. Germline-derived CDR1 and CDR2 are MNHEY and SVGEGT. CDR3 length equals 15 residues. The CDR3 protein is CASSLTGDDLNEQYF. CDR3 nucleotides: TGTGCCAGCAGCTTGACAGGGGACGACTTGAACGAGCAGTACTTC.

Ten or more counts support this clonotype. The chain couples TRBV20-1 to TRBJ2-5, with D perhaps being TRBD1 or TRBD2 (7 bases each). V lost 7 bases and J lost 13, with 16 bases in between. CDR3 size: 10 residues. Per the germline V gene, CDR1 is DFQATT and CDR2 is SNEGSKA (reference sequence). CDR3 in DNA: TGCAGTGTTGGGAGGGGGCGCTTGTACTTC. Its translation: CSVGRGRLYF.

This clonotype appeared a few times. V gene TRBV6-2 or TRBV6-3 combines with J gene TRBJ2-2; D gene uncertain. V lost 5 bases to trimming and J lost 0 bases, with 4 bases between them. Germline V lookup: CDR1 MNHEY, CDR2 SVGEGT. The CDR3 totals 13 residues. The CDR3 sequence: CASSTPNTGELFF. The CDR3 DNA follows: TGTGCCAGCAGTACCCCGAACACCGGGGAGCTGTTTTTT.

V is TRBV2 and J is TRBJ2-7, with TRBD1 matching 7 bases. The CDR3 covers 12 residues. With V trimmed by 8 bases and J by 1 base, 2 bases remained unmatched. Germline V lookup: CDR1 SNHLY, CDR2 FYNNEI. The CDR3 DNA follows: TGTGCCAGCCGGGACAGATCCTACGAGCAGTACTTC. Protein product: CASRDRSYEQYF.

This clonotype was recorded many times. The genes are TRBV20-1 and TRBJ2-3; 9 bases align to TRBD2. CDR3 size: 15 residues. CDR1 is DFQATT, CDR2 SNEGSKA, per germline (reference sequence). With V trimmed by 5 bases and J by 0 bases, 6 bases remained unmatched. CDR3 sequence (DNA): TGCAGTGCTTTAGCGGGGGCCTCTAGCACAGATACGCAGTATTTT. Its protein product is CSALAGASSTDTQYF.

V usage is TRBV20-1 and J usage is TRBJ2-7, with 15 bases fitting TRBD2. The CDR3 has 15 residues. Per the germline V gene, CDR1 is DFQATT and CDR2 is SNEGSKA (reference sequence). The V and J ends lost 5 bases and 4 bases, in that order; junction bases with no gene match: 6. CDR3 amino acids: CSAPGLAGGRYEQYF. CDR3 in DNA: TGCAGTGCTCCCGGACTAGCGGGAGGGCGGTACGAGCAGTACTTC.

This clonotype has a single count. This chain uses TRBV9 with TRBJ2-6; D is undetermined. V dropped 2 bases and J dropped 0 bases, with 15 bases sitting between them. The CDR3 extends over 18 amino acids. Germline V CDR1 and CDR2: SGDLS, YYNGEE. CDR3 loop: CASSVASGTYSGANVLTF. The CDR3 nucleotides are TGTGCCAGCAGCGTGGCCTCGGGCACCTACTCTGGGGCCAACGTCCTGACTTTC. Full variable domain (outside the CDR3, taken from reference TRBV9 and TRBJ2-6): DSGVTQTPKHLITATGQRVTLRCSPRSGDLSVYWYQQSLDQGLQFLIQYYNGEERAKGNILERFSAQQFPDLHSELNLSSLELGDSALYFCASSVASGTYSGANVLTFGAGSRLTVL.

Only a few counts were recorded for this clonotype. The chain carries TRBV7-9 and TRBJ2-3; D uncertain. The CDR3 contains 13 residues. V lost 2 bases, J lost 9 bases, and 12 bases lay in between. Per the germline V gene, CDR1 is SEHNR and CDR2 is FQNEAQ (reference sequence). CDR3 in DNA: TGTGCCAGCAGCTTACCGCTGGGCTCCACGCAGTATTTT. Its translation: CASSLPLGSTQYF.

This clonotype was seen repeatedly, ten times or more. The rearrangement joins TRBV20-1 to TRBJ1-2; D perhaps matches TRBD1 (5 bases). V was trimmed by 0 bases and J by 0 bases, leaving 17 bases between them. CDR1 DFQATT and CDR2 SNEGSKA come from the germline V gene (reference sequence). The CDR3 spans 17 residues. The CDR3 coding sequence is TGCAGTGCTAGAGACCCCGCACAGGCGTTAGCTAACTATGGCTACACCTTC. Its translation: CSARDPAQALANYGYTF.

The chain uses TRBV6-1 and TRBJ1-1; a possible D gene is TRBD1 (5 bases). The germline CDR1 and CDR2 sequences are MNHNS and SASEGT. The CDR3 totals 14 residues. Trimming cost V 6 bases and J 3 bases, with 14 bases left between them. This chain's CDR3 is CASRVGGGYTEAFF. CDR3 coding DNA: TGTGCCAGCAGGGTTGGGGGGGGGTACACTGAAGCTTTCTTT.

This clonotype was seen a handful of times. The CDR3 reads CASSLVAPLEGEGSSYNEQFF. As DNA, the CDR3 is TGTGCCAGCAGCTTAGTAGCCCCCCTAGAGGGGGAGGGAAGCTCCTACAATGAGCAGTTCTTC. This rearrangement joins TRBV7-2 to TRBJ2-1; tentative D call: TRBD2 (7 bases). This CDR3 has 21 amino acids. V shed 1 base and J shed 0 bases, with 25 bases lying between them. Germline values: CDR1 SGHTA, CDR2 FQGNSA.

In its sample, this clonotype was seen a few times. The chain combines TRBV28 with TRBJ2-7; 9 nucleotides align to TRBD2. Trimming removed 6 bases from V and 0 bases from J; junction bases left unmatched: 3. CDR1 and CDR2 from the germline V gene are MDHEN and SYDVKM. The CDR3 consists of 14 residues. The CDR3 is CASRAGGSSYEQYF. The CDR3 DNA is TGTGCCAGCAGAGCGGGAGGAAGCTCCTACGAGCAGTACTTC.

The V call is TRBV28, the J call TRBJ1-1; perhaps TRBD1 as D (6 bases). This CDR3 spans 15 amino acids. Germline V gives CDR1 MDHEN, CDR2 SYDVKM. Trimming pared 6 bases from V and 10 bases from J, leaving 24 bases between. DNA of the CDR3: TGTGCCAGCAGCCCAAGTAGGGGGACTCGAAGCGTAGCTTTCTTT. Its translation is CASSPSRGTRSVAFF.

This clonotype was counted only a few times. The rearrangement joins TRBV20-1 to TRBJ1-5, with D hard to call. CDR1 is DFQATT and CDR2 is SNEGSKA in the germline V gene (reference sequence). This CDR3 is 15 amino acids long. Trimming removed 1 base from V and 0 bases from J, with 10 bases in between. The CDR3 DNA sequence: TGCAGTGCTAGAGGCATGGGGTTTAGCAATCAGCCCCAGCATTTT. Its translation is CSARGMGFSNQPQHF.

This clonotype was detected only a few times. The V call is TRBV28, the J call TRBJ1-5, with D tentatively TRBD1 (6 bases). Germline V lookup: CDR1 MDHEN, CDR2 SYDVKM. V lost 11 bases, J lost 5 bases, and 16 bases lay in between. The CDR3 is 13 amino acids. CDR3: CAAARDTHQPQHF. The CDR3 DNA follows: TGTGCCGCCGCCCGGGACACCCATCAGCCCCAGCATTTT. The complete variable domain, with remaining parts taken from reference TRBV28 and TRBJ1-5, reads DVKVTQSSRYLVKRTGEKVFLECVQDMDHENMFWYRQDPGLGLRLIYFSYDVKMKEKGDIPEGYSVSREKKERFSLILESASTNQTSMYLCAAARDTHQPQHFGDGTRLSIL.

This clonotype was seen repeatedly, ten times or more. The V call is TRBV7-2, the J call TRBJ2-1, with 7 bases that match TRBD2. The germline V gene has CDR1 SGHTA and CDR2 FQGNSA. The CDR3 contains 17 residues. V lost 5 bases, J lost 0 bases, and 10 bases stayed unmatched. The CDR3 spells CASSPIAGLSSYNEQFF. The DNA for the CDR3 is TGTGCCAGCAGCCCGATAGCGGGCCTTAGCTCCTACAATGAGCAGTTCTTC.

This clonotype has just a few counts. V and J are TRBV7-6 and TRBJ2-7; D is unclear. Between the trimmed V and J ends, which lost 7 bases and 7 bases, there was a span of 14 bases. CDR1 is SGHVS, CDR2 FNYEAQ, per germline. The CDR3 length is 12 residues. The DNA for the CDR3 is TGTGCCAGCACCCCCTTGAGTAGGGAGCAGTACTTC. It specifies CASTPLSREQYF. Full variable domain (remainder filled in from reference TRBV7-6 and TRBJ2-7): GAGVSQSPRYKVTKRGQDVALRCDPISGHVSLYWYRQALGQGPEFLTYFNYEAQQDKSGLPNDRFSAERPEGSISTLTIQRTEQRDSAMYRCASTPLSREQYFGPGTRLTVT.

In its sample, this clonotype was seen many times. This chain links TRBV6-1 with TRBJ2-7, with TRBD2 identical over 8 bases. Trimming at V came to 5 bases and at J to 0 bases, leaving 6 bases not matched to a gene. This CDR3 comprises 15 residues. CDR1 MNHNS and CDR2 SASEGT come from the germline V gene. CDR3 sequence reads: CASSPLAGSSYEQYF. CDR3 nucleotides: TGTGCCAGCAGTCCGCTAGCGGGTAGCTCCTACGAGCAGTACTTC.